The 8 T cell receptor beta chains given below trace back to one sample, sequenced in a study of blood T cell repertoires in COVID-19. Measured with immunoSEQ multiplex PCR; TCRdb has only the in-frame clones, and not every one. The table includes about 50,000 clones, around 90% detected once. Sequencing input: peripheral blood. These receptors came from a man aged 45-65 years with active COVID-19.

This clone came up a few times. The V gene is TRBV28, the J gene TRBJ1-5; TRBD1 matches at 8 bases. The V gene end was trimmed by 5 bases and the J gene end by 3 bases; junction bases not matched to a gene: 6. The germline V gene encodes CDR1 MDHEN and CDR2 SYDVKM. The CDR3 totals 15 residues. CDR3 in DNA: TGTGCCAGCAGTCAGACAGGGGCCCTCAATCAGCCCCAGCATTTT. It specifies CASSQTGALNQPQHF.

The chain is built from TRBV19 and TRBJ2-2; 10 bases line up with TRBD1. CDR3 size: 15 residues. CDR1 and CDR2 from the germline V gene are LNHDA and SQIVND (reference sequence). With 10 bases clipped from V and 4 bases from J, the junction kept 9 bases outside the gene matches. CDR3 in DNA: TGTGCCACCTTAGAGGACAGGGGGGCCACCGGGGAGCTGTTTTTT. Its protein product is CATLEDRGATGELFF.

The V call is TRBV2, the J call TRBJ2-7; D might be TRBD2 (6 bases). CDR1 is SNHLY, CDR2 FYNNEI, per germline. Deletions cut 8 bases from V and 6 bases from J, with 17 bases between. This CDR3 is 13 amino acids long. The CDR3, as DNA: TGTGCCAGCTCGGGGGTACAGGAGAGCGAGCAGTACTTC. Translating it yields CASSGVQESEQYF.

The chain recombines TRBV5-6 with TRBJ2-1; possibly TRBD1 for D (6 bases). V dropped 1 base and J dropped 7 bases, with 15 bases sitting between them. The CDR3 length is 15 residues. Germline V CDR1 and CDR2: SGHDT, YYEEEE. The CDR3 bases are TGTGCCAGCAGCTTGTTAAGGGGGACCCTAAATGAGCAGTTCTTC. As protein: CASSLLRGTLNEQFF.

The CDR3 protein is CASSLDKALNEQFF. The CDR3 DNA sequence: TGTGCCAGCAGCCTGGACAAGGCTCTCAATGAGCAGTTCTTC. The chain carries TRBV2 and TRBJ2-1; maybe TRBD1 (5 bases). V gave up 6 bases and J gave up 6 bases, with 15 bases separating them. Germline V lookup: CDR1 SNHLY, CDR2 FYNNEI. CDR3 length: 14 residues.

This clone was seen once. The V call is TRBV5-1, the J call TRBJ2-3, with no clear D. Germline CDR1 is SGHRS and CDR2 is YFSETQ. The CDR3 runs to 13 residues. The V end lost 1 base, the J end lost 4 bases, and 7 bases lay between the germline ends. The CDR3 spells CASSLWASDTQYF. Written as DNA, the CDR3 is TGCGCCAGCAGCTTGTGGGCCTCAGATACGCAGTATTTT.

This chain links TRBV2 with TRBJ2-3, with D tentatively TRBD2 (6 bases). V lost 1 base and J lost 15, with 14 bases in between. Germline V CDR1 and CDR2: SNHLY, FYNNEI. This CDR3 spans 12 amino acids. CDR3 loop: CASSEGWRDSYF. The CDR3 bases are TGTGCCAGCAGTGAAGGTTGGAGGGACTCTTATTTT.

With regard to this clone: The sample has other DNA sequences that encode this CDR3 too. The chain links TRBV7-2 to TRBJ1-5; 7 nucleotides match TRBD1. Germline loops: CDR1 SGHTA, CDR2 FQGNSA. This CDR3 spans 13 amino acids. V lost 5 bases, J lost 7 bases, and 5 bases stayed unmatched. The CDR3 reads CASSLDRDQPQHF. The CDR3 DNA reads TGTGCCAGCAGCCTAGACAGGGACCAGCCCCAGCATTTT.